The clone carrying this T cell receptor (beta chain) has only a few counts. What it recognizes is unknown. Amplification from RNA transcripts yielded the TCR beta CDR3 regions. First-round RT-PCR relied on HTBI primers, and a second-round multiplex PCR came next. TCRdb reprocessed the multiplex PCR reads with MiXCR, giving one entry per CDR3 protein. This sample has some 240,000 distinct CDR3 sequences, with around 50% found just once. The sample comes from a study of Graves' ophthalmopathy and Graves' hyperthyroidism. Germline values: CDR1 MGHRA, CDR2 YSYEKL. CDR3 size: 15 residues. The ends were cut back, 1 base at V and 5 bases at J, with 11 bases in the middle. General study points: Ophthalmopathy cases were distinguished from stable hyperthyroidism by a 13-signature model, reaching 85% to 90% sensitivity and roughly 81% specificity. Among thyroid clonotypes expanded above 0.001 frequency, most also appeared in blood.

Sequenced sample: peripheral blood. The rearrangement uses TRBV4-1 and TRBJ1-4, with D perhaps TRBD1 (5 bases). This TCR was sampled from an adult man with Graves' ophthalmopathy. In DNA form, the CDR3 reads TGCGCCAGCAGCCAAGTGGGGCATAGGAATGAAAAACTGTTTTTT. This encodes CASSQVGHRNEKLFF.